What follows are 5 T cell receptor beta chains derived from one specimen sequenced in a study of cytomegalovirus exposure and HLA in healthy donors. PCR used 60 Vbeta primers and 13 Jbeta primers. Some clones are missing from TCRdb's copy, which holds only in-frame ones; the method was immunoSEQ multiplex PCR. The sample contains approximately 150,000 clones, 55% to 70% of which appear only once. The specimen sequenced was PBMCs. Receptors were obtained from a woman aged 55-69 years in good health and CMV-seropositive.

The chain links TRBV7-2 to TRBJ2-7, with 15 nucleotides matching TRBD2. The CDR3 sequence is 16 residues long. Germline CDR1 SGHTA, CDR2 FQGNSA. V lost 4 bases, J lost 4 bases, and 5 bases stayed unmatched. The CDR3 protein is CASSSGLAGGRYEQYF. Here the CDR3 DNA reads TGTGCCAGCAGCTCCGGACTAGCGGGAGGGAGGTACGAGCAGTACTTC.

The rearrangement uses TRBV13 and TRBJ2-5; perhaps TRBD1 as D (6 bases). The DNA end lines up better with TRBJ2-7; the J call may be wrong. The CDR3 runs to 14 residues. Germline CDR1 reads PRHDT; CDR2 reads FYEKMQ (reference sequence). The CDR3 bases are TGTGCCAGCAGCTTAGAACAGGGTAGACGCGAGCAGTACTTC. Protein: CASSLEQGRREQYF.

The chain carries TRBV28 and TRBJ2-7, with 7 positions matching TRBD1. The germline V gene has CDR1 MDHEN and CDR2 SYDVKM. The trim removed 5 bases at V and 7 bases at J, leaving 11 bases unmatched. The CDR3 consists of 14 residues. The CDR3 region has the DNA TGTGCCAGCAGTACCCCGACAGGGTCGGGAGAGCAGTACTTC. Translated, it gives CASSTPTGSGEQYF.

This clone was observed a single time. As DNA, the CDR3 is TGTGCCAGCAGCTTGGGACAGGGGCAAGAGACCCAGTACTTC. It codes for CASSLGQGQETQYF. This rearrangement joins TRBV11-1 to TRBJ2-5, with 10 bases identical to TRBD1. CDR3 length equals 14 residues. From germline, CDR1 is SGHAT and CDR2 FQDESV (reference sequence). Trimming at V came to 3 bases and at J to 2 bases, leaving 0 bases not matched to a gene.

This clone showed up just a few times. This chain joins TRBV19 and TRBJ2-3; D not resolved. Deletions cut 3 bases from V and 3 bases from J, with 10 bases between. The CDR3 is made up of 14 amino acids. The germline V gene encodes CDR1 LNHDA and CDR2 SQIVND (reference sequence). The CDR3 region has the DNA TGTGCCAGTAGTATCGACGCAGGTACAGATACGCAGTATTTT. Translated, it gives CASSIDAGTDTQYF.